The 22 T cell receptor beta chains below all came from one sample that was sequenced in a study of T cells in Graves' hyperthyroidism and ophthalmopathy (dated by TCRdb to between 2017 and 2020). The library came from multiplex PCR. Sequencing instrument: Illumina HiSeq 2000. TCR beta CDR3 regions were amplified from RNA transcripts. The first round of RT-PCR for the TCR CDR3 was performed with the HTBI primer set and the Qiagen OneStep RT-PCR kit. TCRdb reran the public reads through fastp at Q25 and MiXCR, keeping productive beta chains. Under each unique CDR3 protein, matching rows form one entry showing the most common genes and DNA. This sample lists a few hundred thousand distinct CDR3 sequences; over 12% were detected once. The leading ten clones occupy roughly a fifth of the sample. Sequences were obtained from blood. These receptors all stem from a woman between 55 and 75 years old with Graves' ophthalmopathy.

Only a few counts were recorded for this clonotype. This rearrangement joins TRBV9 to TRBJ2-7; tentatively, D is TRBD1 (6 bases). Germline values: CDR1 SGDLS, CDR2 YYNGEE. CDR3 length: 16 residues. V was shortened by 4 bases and J by 5 bases, with 22 bases between the two germline ends. The CDR3 reads CASSPQGTPWGHEQYF. The CDR3 coding sequence is TGTGCCAGCAGCCCCCAAGGGACACCCTGGGGTCACGAGCAGTACTTC.

This clonotype was seen repeatedly, ten times or more. The chain joins TRBV10-3 to TRBJ2-3; the match to TRBD2 covers 9 bases. This CDR3 spans 14 amino acids. The V and J ends lost 8 bases and 3 bases, in that order; junction bases with no gene match: 6. CDR1 is ENHRY, CDR2 SYGVKD, per germline. The CDR3 bases are TGTGCCATCGCCTCTAGCGGGAATACAGATACGCAGTATTTT. Its protein is CAIASSGNTDTQYF.

The chain carries TRBV6-2 or TRBV6-3 and TRBJ2-1; the D gene is possibly TRBD2 (6 bases). The CDR3 length is 15 residues. CDR1 is MNHEY and CDR2 is SVGEGT in the germline V gene. V was clipped by 7 bases and J by 10 bases, with 23 bases between them. CDR3: CASTYGRGGAGEQFF. CDR3 nucleotides: TGTGCCAGCACCTACGGGCGGGGCGGCGCCGGGGAGCAGTTCTTC.

This clonotype occurred many times. The gene calls are TRBV28 and TRBJ2-7; TRBD2 is a possible D gene (6 bases). The germline V gene encodes CDR1 MDHEN and CDR2 SYDVKM. Trimming stripped 7 bases from V and 1 base from J, with 17 bases between. The CDR3 sequence is 15 residues long. In DNA, the CDR3 is TGTGCCAGCACCCTTTCCGGGACTGATTCCTACGAGCAGTACTTC. Its protein product is CASTLSGTDSYEQYF.

This clonotype has ten or more counts. CDR3 nucleotides: TGTGCCAGCAGTGTATTTGTAACGGAGGGACTCACAGATACGCAGTATTTT. It translates to CASSVFVTEGLTDTQYF. The chain has TRBV2 and TRBJ2-3; TRBD2 might be the D (6 bases). Trimming took 4 bases from V and 2 from J, leaving 19 bases between them. This CDR3 has 17 residues. Germline V gene lookup returns CDR1 SNHLY and CDR2 FYNNEI.

This clonotype was recorded a few times. The gene calls are TRBV6-1 and TRBJ1-4; 7 positions agree with TRBD1. Losses at the gene ends were 6 bases for V and 2 bases for J; bases not matched to a gene: 12. CDR3 length: 17 amino acids. Germline-derived CDR1 and CDR2 are MNHNS and SASEGT. The DNA for the CDR3 is TGTGCCAGCAGGCCCGACAGGGTGATGGGGACTAATGAAAAACTGTTTTTT. This translates into CASRPDRVMGTNEKLFF.

The chain links TRBV15 to TRBJ2-3; TRBD2 is a possible D gene (5 bases). Germline V gene data show CDR1 as LNHNV and CDR2 as YYDKDF (reference sequence). The CDR3 runs 15 residues. Trimming cost V 0 bases and J 4 bases, with 11 bases left between them. This CDR3 reads CATSREVGAPDTQYF. CDR3 nucleotide sequence: TGTGCCACCAGCAGAGAAGTGGGAGCCCCAGATACGCAGTATTTT. Complete variable domain (other parts from reference TRBV15 and TRBJ2-3): DAMVIQNPRYQVTQFGKPVTLSCSQTLNHNVMYWYQQKSSQAPKLLFHYYDKDFNNEADTPDNFQSRRPNTSFCFLDIRSPGLGDTAMYLCATSREVGAPDTQYFGPGTRLTVL.

This chain connects TRBV6-1 to TRBJ1-3; no firm D call. Germline loops: CDR1 MNHNS, CDR2 SASEGT. This CDR3 spans 12 amino acids. V was shortened by 5 bases and J by 7 bases, with 9 bases between the two germline ends. In nucleotides, the CDR3 is TGTGCCAGCAGTCGCCGCGAGAACACCATATATTTT. Translation: CASSRRENTIYF.

The genes are TRBV27 and TRBJ2-2; D perhaps matches TRBD2 (7 bases). Trimming cost V 5 bases and J 9 bases, with 10 bases left between them. The CDR3 spans 12 residues. Germline V gene sequence: CDR1 MNHEY, CDR2 SMNVEV (reference sequence). The CDR3 region is CASSHGGRELFF. The DNA of the CDR3 is TGTGCCAGCAGTCACGGGGGGCGGGAGCTGTTTTTT.

The J gene is TRBJ1-4, the V gene TRBV25-1; D not certain. Germline lookup yields CDR1 MGHDK and CDR2 SYGVNS. Trimming took off 6 bases at V and 0 bases at J, with 11 bases between the two ends. This CDR3 comprises 15 residues. This chain's CDR3 is CASRGLVATNEKLFF. DNA of the CDR3: TGTGCCAGCAGGGGCTTGGTCGCAACTAATGAAAAACTGTTTTTT.

This clonotype was detected many times. The rearrangement joins TRBV20-1 to TRBJ1-2; perhaps TRBD1 as D (5 bases). Trimming took 2 bases from V and 2 from J, leaving 9 bases between them. Germline V gives CDR1 DFQATT, CDR2 SNEGSKA (reference sequence). The CDR3 is 13 residues long. The CDR3 here is CSARYRGNYGYTF. DNA for the CDR3: TGCAGTGCTAGATACCGGGGCAACTATGGCTACACCTTC.

This clonotype was seen ten or more times. The chain couples TRBV5-6 to TRBJ2-7; perhaps TRBD1 as D (5 bases). This CDR3 region has 16 residues. Trimming cost V 0 bases and J 0 bases, with 13 bases left between them. Germline CDR1 reads SGHDT; CDR2 reads YYEEEE. The CDR3 DNA reads TGTGCCAGCAGCTTGGTGGGGCAGTCCAGCTCCTACGAGCAGTACTTC. Its protein product is CASSLVGQSSSYEQYF.

Details on this clonotype: This may be a read error: a much more frequent sequence differs by one nucleotide. This rearrangement joins TRBV27 to TRBJ1-5; D possibly corresponds to TRBD1 (6 bases). Germline CDR1 reads MNHEY; CDR2 reads SMNVEV (reference sequence). This CDR3 has 15 residues. The CDR3 sequence is CASSLTGDSNQPQRF. Written as DNA, the CDR3 is TGTGCCAGCAGTTTGACAGGCGATAGCAATCAGCCCCAGCGTTTT.

This clonotype was found many times. The J gene is TRBJ2-7, the V gene TRBV3-1; 7 bases line up with TRBD2. Germline CDR1 LGHDT, CDR2 YNNKEL (reference sequence). The CDR3 totals 13 residues. The V segment lost 6 bases and the J segment 5 bases; nucleotides outside the gene matches: 7. Written as DNA, the CDR3 is TGTGCCAGCAGTTCCACGCGGGGGAACGAGCAGTACTTC. It encodes CASSSTRGNEQYF.

The V call is TRBV19, the J call TRBJ2-7, with D unclear. Germline CDR1 is LNHDA and CDR2 is SQIVND (reference sequence). Between the trimmed V and J ends, which lost 5 bases and 3 bases, there was a span of 11 bases. CDR3 length: 13 amino acids. Here the CDR3 reads CASSEQANYEQYF. CDR3 sequence (DNA): TGTGCCAGTAGTGAGCAGGCCAACTACGAGCAGTACTTC.

This clonotype has a count of ten or more. The V gene is TRBV2, the J gene TRBJ1-2; perhaps TRBD1 as D (5 bases). V dropped 0 bases and J dropped 4 bases, with 9 bases sitting between them. The CDR3 length is 14 residues. Germline CDR1 is SNHLY and CDR2 is FYNNEI. The CDR3 sequence: CASSEARGGYGYTF. DNA of the CDR3: TGTGCCAGCAGTGAAGCTAGGGGAGGCTATGGCTACACCTTC.

This clonotype was picked up many times. The genes are TRBV5-1 and TRBJ1-5; 10 bases are a match to TRBD1. Trimming at V came to 0 bases and at J to 5 bases, leaving 5 bases not matched to a gene. This CDR3 is built from 16 residues. Germline V gives CDR1 SGHRS, CDR2 YFSETQ. In DNA, the CDR3 is TGCGCCAGCAGCTTGGGGACAGGGGGGGGACATCAGCCCCAGCATTTT. Its translation: CASSLGTGGGHQPQHF. Variable domain in full (rest from reference TRBV5-1 and TRBJ1-5): KAGVTQTPRYLIKTRGQQVTLSCSPISGHRSVSWYQQTPGQGLQFLFEYFSETQRNKGNFPGRFSGRQFSNSRSEMNVSTLELGDSALYLCASSLGTGGGHQPQHFGDGTRLSIL.

Many counts were recorded for this clonotype. The chain is built from TRBV29-1 and TRBJ2-5; 7 bases line up with TRBD2. The germline gives CDR1 SQVTM, CDR2 ANQGSEA. The CDR3 extends over 14 amino acids. V trimming: 8 bases; J trimming: 5 bases; junction bases outside the gene matches: 14. In DNA form, the CDR3 reads TGCAGCTTCTTCCCGGGGGAGGGCCCGGAGACCCAGTACTTC. Protein sequence: CSFFPGEGPETQYF.

The sample holds many counts of this clonotype. V and J are TRBV3-1 and TRBJ1-2; D ambiguous. Germline V lookup: CDR1 LGHDT, CDR2 YNNKEL (reference sequence). The CDR3 is 14 amino acids. V was trimmed by 5 bases and J by 2 bases, leaving 12 bases between them. The CDR3 region is CASSYRGFNYGYTF. Written as DNA, the CDR3 is TGTGCCAGCAGCTACCGAGGGTTCAACTATGGCTACACCTTC.

The V gene is TRBV13, the J gene TRBJ2-1; D may be TRBD2 (5 bases). The CDR3 has 17 residues. With 4 bases removed from V and 4 bases from J, the gap between germline ends came to 20 bases. Looked up from germline, CDR1 is PRHDT and CDR2 is FYEKMQ (reference sequence). CDR3 in DNA: TGTGCCAGCAGCTCGGAGAATTTGGAGAAGCGGTACAATGAGCAGTTCTTC. It encodes CASSSENLEKRYNEQFF.

This clonotype came up a few times. CDR3 in amino acids: CASHLGGSSPLHF. The CDR3 DNA reads TGTGCCAGCCATCTGGGGGGCAGTTCACCCCTCCACTTT. This rearrangement joins TRBV25-1 to TRBJ1-6, with a tentative D call TRBD1 (6 bases). Germline CDR1 is MGHDK and CDR2 is SYGVNS. V lost 8 bases, J lost 9 bases, and 14 bases lay in between. CDR3 length: 13 residues.

This clonotype was seen at least ten times. V and J are TRBV20-1 and TRBJ2-4; D gene unclear. The V gene lost 0 bases and the J gene lost 0 bases, with 6 bases spanning the gap. Germline V gene lookup returns CDR1 DFQATT and CDR2 SNEGSKA (reference sequence). CDR3 length: 14 amino acids. The CDR3 here is CSARESLAKNIQYF. The CDR3 DNA is TGCAGTGCTAGAGAATCTTTAGCCAAAAACATTCAGTACTTC.